The rows below give T cell receptor beta chains drawn from one sample of a study of T cell responses to AZD1222 COVID-19 vaccine. The table came from immunoSEQ multiplex PCR; TCRdb's copy has only in-frame clones and leaves some out. The sample lists about 100,000 clones, roughly nine tenths seen once, with around 1.8% in the top ten. The material sequenced was peripheral blood, taken on day 0 of AZD1222 vaccination. Every receptor here comes from an adult in good health. Each CDR3 is given with its conserved first and last residue. Each record gives: V gene, J gene, D gene, clone size, CDR3 protein, CDR3 DNA. A D gene is named only where the DNA matches it firmly. Only part of the rows carry a size: once, few, many, or a class if the clone is expanded.

v_gene: TRBV7-2
j_gene: TRBJ2-7
d_gene: NA
abundance: NA
CDR3aa: CASSLGGSVSYEQYF
CDR3nt: TGTGCCAGCAGCTTAGGGGGGTCGGTCTCCTACGAGCAGTACTTC

v_gene: TRBV3-1/TRBV3-2
j_gene: TRBJ2-5
d_gene: TRBD2
abundance: NA
CDR3aa: CASSPGTSGRWETQYF
CDR3nt: TGTGCCAGCAGTCCCGGGACTAGCGGGAGATGGGAGACCCAGTACTTC

v_gene: TRBV2
j_gene: TRBJ2-3
d_gene: NA
abundance: NA
CDR3aa: CASSVRGGSTDTQYF
CDR3nt: TGTGCCAGCAGTGTTCGAGGGGGAAGCACAGATACGCAGTATTTT

v_gene: TRBV7-2
j_gene: TRBJ2-5
d_gene: NA
abundance: NA
CDR3aa: CASRPPGGFQETQYF
CDR3nt: TGTGCCAGCAGACCCCCTGGCGGGTTCCAAGAGACCCAGTACTTC

v_gene: TRBV10-3
j_gene: TRBJ2-1
d_gene: TRBD2
abundance: once
CDR3aa: CAISEESSGRGEQFF
CDR3nt: TGTGCCATCAGTGAGGAGAGTAGCGGGAGGGGTGAGCAGTTCTTC

v_gene: TRBV3-1/TRBV3-2
j_gene: TRBJ2-3
d_gene: NA
abundance: NA
CDR3aa: CASSQLGTFGDTQYF
CDR3nt: TGTGCCAGCAGCCAACTCGGGACTTTCGGAGATACGCAGTATTTT

v_gene: TRBV7-9
j_gene: TRBJ2-3
d_gene: TRBD2
abundance: NA
CDR3aa: CASSFLAGGFADTQYF
CDR3nt: TGTGCCAGCAGCTTTCTAGCGGGAGGTTTCGCAGATACGCAGTATTTT

v_gene: TRBV11-3
j_gene: TRBJ1-4
d_gene: NA
abundance: NA
CDR3aa: CASSQDSFNEKLFF
CDR3nt: TGTGCCAGCAGCCAAGACAGTTTTAATGAAAAACTGTTTTTT

v_gene: TRBV4-3
j_gene: TRBJ1-1
d_gene: NA
abundance: NA
CDR3aa: CASSQEFQLYTEAFF
CDR3nt: TGCGCCAGCAGCCAAGAATTTCAGCTTTACACTGAAGCTTTCTTT

v_gene: TRBV7-2
j_gene: TRBJ2-7
d_gene: TRBD2
abundance: NA
CDR3aa: CASSPSPGGIGYEQYF
CDR3nt: TGTGCCAGCAGCCCCTCCCCCGGGGGGATCGGGTACGAGCAGTACTTC

v_gene: TRBV27
j_gene: TRBJ2-1
d_gene: NA
abundance: once
CDR3aa: CASPTWGDNEQFF
CDR3nt: TGTGCCAGTCCTACGTGGGGCGACAATGAGCAGTTCTTC

v_gene: TRBV30
j_gene: TRBJ2-7
d_gene: NA
abundance: NA
CDR3aa: CAQEAISSYEQYF
CDR3nt: TGTGCCCAAGAGGCTATTAGCTCCTACGAGCAGTACTTC

v_gene: TRBV4-3
j_gene: TRBJ2-3
d_gene: TRBD2
abundance: few
CDR3aa: CASSRERLAAHTQYF
CDR3nt: TGCGCCAGCAGCCGCGAAAGACTAGCGGCCCATACGCAGTATTTT

v_gene: TRBV4-3
j_gene: TRBJ1-5
d_gene: NA
abundance: NA
CDR3aa: CASSQEDSPHQPQHF
CDR3nt: TGCGCCAGCAGCCAAGAAGACAGTCCCCATCAGCCCCAGCATTTT

v_gene: TRBV19
j_gene: TRBJ2-1
d_gene: NA
abundance: NA
CDR3aa: CASSAPMGYNEQFF
CDR3nt: TGTGCCAGTAGTGCTCCAATGGGGTACAATGAGCAGTTCTTC